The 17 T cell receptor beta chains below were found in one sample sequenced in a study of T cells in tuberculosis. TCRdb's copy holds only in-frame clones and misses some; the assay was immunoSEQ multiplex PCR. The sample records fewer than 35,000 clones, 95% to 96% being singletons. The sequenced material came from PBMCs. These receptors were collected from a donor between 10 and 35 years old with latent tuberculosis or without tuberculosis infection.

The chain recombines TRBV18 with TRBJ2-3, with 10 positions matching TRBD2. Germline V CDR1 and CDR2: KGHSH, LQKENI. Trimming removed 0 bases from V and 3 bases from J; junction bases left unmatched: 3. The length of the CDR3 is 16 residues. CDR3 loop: CASSPPASGSTDTQYF. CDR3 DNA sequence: TGTGCCAGCTCACCACCCGCTAGCGGGAGTACAGATACGCAGTATTTT.

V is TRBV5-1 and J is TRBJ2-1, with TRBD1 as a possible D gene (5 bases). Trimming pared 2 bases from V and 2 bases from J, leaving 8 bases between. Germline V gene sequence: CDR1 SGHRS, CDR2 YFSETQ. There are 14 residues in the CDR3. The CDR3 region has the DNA TGCGCCAGCAGCTTTGCAGGGACCTACAATGAGCAGTTCTTC. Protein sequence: CASSFAGTYNEQFF.

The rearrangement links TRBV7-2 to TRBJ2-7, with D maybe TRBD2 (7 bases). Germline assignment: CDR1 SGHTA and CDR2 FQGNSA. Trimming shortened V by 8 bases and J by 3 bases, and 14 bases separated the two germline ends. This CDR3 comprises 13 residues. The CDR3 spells CASGAGAFYEQYF. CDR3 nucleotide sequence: TGTGCCAGCGGTGCGGGGGCTTTCTACGAGCAGTACTTC.

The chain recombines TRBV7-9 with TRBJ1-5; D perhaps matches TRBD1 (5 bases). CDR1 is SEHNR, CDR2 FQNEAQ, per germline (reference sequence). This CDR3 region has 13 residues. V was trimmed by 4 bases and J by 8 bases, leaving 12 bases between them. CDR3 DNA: TGTGCCAGCAGCTCGGGGGGGTTGAAGCCCCAGCATTTT. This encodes CASSSGGLKPQHF.

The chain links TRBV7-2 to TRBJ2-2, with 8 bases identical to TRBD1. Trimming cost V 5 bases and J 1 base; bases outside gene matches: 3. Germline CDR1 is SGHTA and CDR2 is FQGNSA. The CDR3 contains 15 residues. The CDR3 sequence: CASSPGTGNTGELFF. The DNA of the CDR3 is TGTGCCAGCAGCCCCGGGACAGGGAACACCGGGGAGCTGTTTTTT.

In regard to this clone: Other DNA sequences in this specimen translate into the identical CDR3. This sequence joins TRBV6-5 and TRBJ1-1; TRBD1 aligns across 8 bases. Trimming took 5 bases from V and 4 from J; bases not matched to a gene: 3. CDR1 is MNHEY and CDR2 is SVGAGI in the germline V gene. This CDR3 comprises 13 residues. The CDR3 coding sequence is TGTGCCAGCAGTCGTGACAGGGGCACTGAAGCTTTCTTT. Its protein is CASSRDRGTEAFF.

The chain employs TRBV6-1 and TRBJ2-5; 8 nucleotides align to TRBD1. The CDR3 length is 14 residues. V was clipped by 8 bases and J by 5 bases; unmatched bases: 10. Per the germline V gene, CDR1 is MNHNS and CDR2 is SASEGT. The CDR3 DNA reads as TGTGCCAGCCACAGACAGGGGCCCGCGGAGACCCAGTACTTC. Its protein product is CASHRQGPAETQYF.

The CDR3 loop is CASSQPTGLYGYTF. The CDR3 DNA follows: TGTGCCAGCAGCCAGCCCACAGGGCTCTATGGCTACACCTTC. The V and J genes are TRBV4-2 and TRBJ1-2; D perhaps matches TRBD1 (6 bases). Germline-derived CDR1 and CDR2 are LGHNA and YNFKEQ. Trimming pared 3 bases from V and 4 bases from J, leaving 12 bases between. This CDR3 has 14 residues.

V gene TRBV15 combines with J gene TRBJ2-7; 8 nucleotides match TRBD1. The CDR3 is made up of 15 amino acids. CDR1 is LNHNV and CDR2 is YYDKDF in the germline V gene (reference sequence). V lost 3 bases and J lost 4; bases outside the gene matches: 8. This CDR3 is CATSRGRGTGYEQYF. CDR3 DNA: TGTGCCACCAGCAGGGGCCGCGGGACAGGATACGAGCAGTACTTC.

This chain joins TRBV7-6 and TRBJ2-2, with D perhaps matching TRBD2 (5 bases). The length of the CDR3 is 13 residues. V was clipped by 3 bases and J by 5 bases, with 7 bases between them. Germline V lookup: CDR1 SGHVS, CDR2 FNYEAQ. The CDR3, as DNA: TGTGCCAGCAGCTTTACGGGGACCGGGGAGCTGTTTTTT. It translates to CASSFTGTGELFF. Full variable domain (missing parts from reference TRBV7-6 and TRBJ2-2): GAGVSQSPRYKVTKRGQDVALRCDPISGHVSLYWYRQALGQGPEFLTYFNYEAQQDKSGLPNDRFSAERPEGSISTLTIQRTEQRDSAMYRCASSFTGTGELFFGEGSRLTVL.

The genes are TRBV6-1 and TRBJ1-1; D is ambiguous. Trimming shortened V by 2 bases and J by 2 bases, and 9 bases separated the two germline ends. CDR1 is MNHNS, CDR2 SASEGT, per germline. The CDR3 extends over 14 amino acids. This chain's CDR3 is CASSEKPRNTEAFF. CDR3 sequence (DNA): TGTGCCAGCAGTGAAAAGCCCCGAAACACTGAAGCTTTCTTT.

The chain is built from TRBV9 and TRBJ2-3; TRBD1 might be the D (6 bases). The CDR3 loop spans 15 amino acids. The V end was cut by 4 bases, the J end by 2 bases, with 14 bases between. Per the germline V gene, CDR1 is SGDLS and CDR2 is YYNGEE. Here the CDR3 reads CASSPRTATTDTQYF. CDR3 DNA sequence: TGTGCCAGCAGCCCCCGGACAGCCACCACAGATACGCAGTATTTT.

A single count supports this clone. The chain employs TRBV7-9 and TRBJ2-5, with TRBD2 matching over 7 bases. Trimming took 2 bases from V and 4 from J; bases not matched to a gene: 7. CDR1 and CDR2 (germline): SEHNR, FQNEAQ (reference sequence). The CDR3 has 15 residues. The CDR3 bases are TGTGCCAGCAGCTTAAGCGGGGCCGACGGAGAGACCCAGTACTTC. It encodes CASSLSGADGETQYF.

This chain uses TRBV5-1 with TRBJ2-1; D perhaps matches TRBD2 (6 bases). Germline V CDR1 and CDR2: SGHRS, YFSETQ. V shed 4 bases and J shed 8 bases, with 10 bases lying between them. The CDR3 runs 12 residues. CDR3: CASSARLDEQFF. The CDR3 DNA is TGCGCCAGCAGCGCGCGACTAGATGAGCAGTTCTTC.

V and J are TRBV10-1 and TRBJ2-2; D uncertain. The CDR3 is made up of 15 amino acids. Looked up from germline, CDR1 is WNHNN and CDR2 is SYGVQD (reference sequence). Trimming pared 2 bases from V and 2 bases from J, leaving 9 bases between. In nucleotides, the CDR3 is TGCGCCAGCAGTGAGGACTTCACCAACACCGGGGAGCTGTTTTTT. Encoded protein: CASSEDFTNTGELFF.

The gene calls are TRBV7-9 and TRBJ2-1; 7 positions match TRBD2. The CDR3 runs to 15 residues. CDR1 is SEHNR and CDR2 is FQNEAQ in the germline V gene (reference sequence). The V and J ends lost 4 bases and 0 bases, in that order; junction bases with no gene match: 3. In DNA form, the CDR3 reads TGTGCCAGCAGCTCGGGGGGACGCTCCTACAATGAGCAGTTCTTC. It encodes CASSSGGRSYNEQFF.

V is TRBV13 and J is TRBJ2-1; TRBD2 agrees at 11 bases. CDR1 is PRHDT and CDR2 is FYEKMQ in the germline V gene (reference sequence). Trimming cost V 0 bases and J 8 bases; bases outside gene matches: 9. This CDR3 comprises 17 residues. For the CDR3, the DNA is TGTGCCAGCAGCTTAGGCAATCGACTAGCGGGGTACGATGAGCAGTTCTTC. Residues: CASSLGNRLAGYDEQFF.